This T cell receptor (beta chain) was found in a study of OX40 agonist ivuxolimab in advanced cancers. Profiling relied on immunoSEQ multiplex PCR, and the TCRdb table lists in-frame clones only, not all of them. Among roughly 48,000 clones listed, almost 80% were seen once. V shed 4 bases, J shed 4 bases, and the junction held 13 bases outside the gene matches. Germline lookup yields CDR1 SGHNT and CDR2 YYREEE (reference sequence). The CDR3 consists of 18 residues. The genes are TRBV5-4 and TRBJ2-7; 14 bases agree with TRBD2. Sequencing used CD4+ or CD8+ T cells sorted from blood, obtained in a trial of the OX40 agonist ivuxolimab. The clonotype comes from an adult with an advanced solid tumor such as melanoma, head and neck, liver or kidney cancer. The DNA for the CDR3 is TGTGCCAGCAGCAGGGGACTAGCGGGAGTGTCTCCTAATTACGAGCAGTACTTC. Translated: CASSRGLAGVSPNYEQYF.